This T cell receptor (beta chain) was profiled in a study of beta chain features in type 1 diabetes. Study observations and caveats: Researchers report that Type 1 diabetes patients had moderately but significantly shorter TCRB CDR3s across all four CD4+ subsets. In these data, an HLA type influence on TCRB rearrangement remained unresolved. The study found that naive, central memory and Treg TCRB repertoires appeared more similar in patients than in healthy donors.

This clone occurred a few times. Its antigen remains unknown. Populations obtained by sorting all exceeded 95% purity. The CDR3 covers 16 residues. Trimming removed 4 bases from V and 3 bases from J; junction bases left unmatched: 10. In germline, CDR1 is LGHNA, CDR2 YNFKEQ. As every portion of the isolated RNA was reverse transcribed, the sequencing read expressed TCRB transcripts. Libraries were prepared by immunoSEQ multiplex PCR; TCRdb keeps only in-frame clonotypes and omits some of them. The table includes roughly 330,000 clones, 9.5% to 11% detected once. The chain employs TRBV4-2 and TRBJ2-3; 7 nucleotides agree with TRBD2. Sequenced sample: naive CD4+ T cells from blood. The origin of this receptor is a woman aged 30 to 39 in good health. The CDR3 region has the DNA TGTGCCAGCAGCCCTTCGGGGAGGGCCTTGACAGATACGCAGTATTTT. This sequence encodes CASSPSGRALTDTQYF.